This T cell receptor (beta chain) appears in the sequencing data of a study of beta chain features in type 1 diabetes. Reverse transcribing all isolated RNA meant expressed TCRB transcripts were sequenced. Sequencing used immunoSEQ multiplex PCR; TCRdb keeps in-frame clones, though not all of them. The repertoire holds 250,000 to 350,000 clones, approximately 10% seen once, with 0.015% in the top ten. Specimen: naive CD4+ T cells from blood. The receptor was derived from a woman in her twenties or thirties in good health.

For the CDR3, the DNA is TGCAGCGTTGCTACTAGCGGGAGTTGGAATGAGCAGTTCTTC. Its translation is CSVATSGSWNEQFF. The chain uses TRBV29-1 and TRBJ2-1; 11 bases fit TRBD2. The CDR3 is 14 amino acids. The germline V gene has CDR1 SQVTM and CDR2 ANQGSEA. Trimming took 4 bases from V and 7 from J; bases not matched to a gene: 6.